A single sample is the source of the 24 T cell receptor beta chains below, sequenced in a study of regulatory T cells in long-lasting Graves disease. Building of the TCR beta libraries involved iRepertoire HTBI primers and Arm-PCR of CDR3 regions. TCRdb used MiXCR to reprocess the multiplex PCR reads, holding one entry per CDR3 protein. This table holds about 430,000 distinct CDR3 sequences, under 25% found once. Specified time point: persistent/refractory GD, antithyroid drugs over 5 years with positive TRAb. From RNA extracted from PBMCs, the TCR library was made. Here the sequenced sample was peripheral blood mononuclear cells (PBMCs), taken when the disease was refractory, from a patient treated with antithyroid drugs. The receptors stem from a female donor with Graves disease.

The CDR3 DNA reads as TGTGCCAGCAGCCAAGTATGGGACACCTCAAACTATGGCTACACCTTC. Amino acid sequence: CASSQVWDTSNYGYTF. The V call is TRBV14, the J call TRBJ1-2; TRBD1 is a possible D gene (6 bases). Looked up from germline, CDR1 is SGHDN and CDR2 is FVKESK. The germline V and J ends were trimmed by 1 base and 2 bases, with 14 bases remaining between them. This CDR3 has 16 residues.

This clonotype has a count of ten or more. The chain employs TRBV29-1 and TRBJ2-7; 8 bases map to TRBD1. Germline V CDR1 and CDR2: SQVTM, ANQGSEA. V dropped 4 bases and J dropped 2; count of bases not matched to a gene: 7. The CDR3 totals 14 residues. The chain's CDR3 is CSVVDRGTAYEQYF. CDR3 in DNA: TGCAGCGTTGTAGACAGGGGAACGGCCTACGAGCAGTACTTC.

This clonotype has a count of ten or more. The V gene is TRBV6-1, the J gene TRBJ2-7, with 10 bases matching TRBD2. The CDR3 runs to 20 residues. Germline CDR1 and CDR2: MNHNS and SASEGT. V lost 5 bases, J lost 5 bases, and 24 bases stayed unmatched. The chain's CDR3 is CASSKRDRSLRSGRDHEQYF. CDR3 DNA: TGTGCCAGCAGTAAGCGGGACAGATCGTTAAGGAGCGGGAGGGACCACGAGCAGTACTTC.

The chain recombines TRBV25-1 with TRBJ2-1; no clear D. The CDR3 runs to 15 residues. Looked up from germline, CDR1 is MGHDK and CDR2 is SYGVNS. V was clipped by 2 bases and J by 0 bases, with 8 bases between them. The CDR3 bases are TGTGCCAGCAGTGAAGGATCGCACTCCTACAATGAGCAGTTCTTC. It specifies CASSEGSHSYNEQFF.

The chain is built from TRBV10-2 and TRBJ2-7; D unresolved. V lost 6 bases and J 2 bases, leaving 14 bases between the germline ends. The CDR3 consists of 14 residues. Germline assignment: CDR1 WSHSY and CDR2 SAAADI. As DNA, the CDR3 is TGCGCCAGCAGCGAAGGACGTTTAACCTACGAGCAGTACTTC. Translated, it gives CASSEGRLTYEQYF.

The sample holds many counts of this clonotype. V and J are TRBV6-1 and TRBJ1-6; D gene uncertain. Germline lookup yields CDR1 MNHNS and CDR2 SASEGT. This CDR3 region has 15 residues. With 2 bases removed from V and 7 bases from J, the gap between germline ends came to 12 bases. CDR3: CASSEIDRTNSPLHF. The CDR3 DNA reads as TGTGCCAGCAGTGAAATTGACCGTACGAATTCACCCCTCCACTTT.

This clonotype was counted ten times or more. Germline and junction disagree at one end, which may indicate a read error. This chain joins TRBV12-3 or TRBV12-4 and TRBJ1-2; 7 bases are shared with TRBD1. The CDR3 is 13 amino acids. The CDR3 region has the DNA TGTGCCAGCAGTCTAGCCAGGGGGTTTGGCTACACCTTC. Translation: CASSLARGFGYTF.

Only a few counts were recorded for this clonotype. The chain recombines TRBV9 with TRBJ2-1; no clear D gene. The V end lost 0 bases, the J end lost 7 bases, and 17 bases lay between the germline ends. CDR3 length: 16 residues. Germline V CDR1 and CDR2: SGDLS, YYNGEE. CDR3 amino acids: CASSVERGSAKNEQFF. The CDR3, as DNA: TGTGCCAGCAGCGTAGAGAGAGGATCGGCCAAAAATGAGCAGTTCTTC.

In this sample, this clonotype turned up many times. This chain joins TRBV20-1 and TRBJ2-4, with D tentatively TRBD2 (6 bases). Trimming stripped 4 bases from V and 3 bases from J, with 13 bases between. Germline loops: CDR1 DFQATT, CDR2 SNEGSKA (reference sequence). The CDR3 totals 14 residues. The CDR3 loop reads CSATGSRVKNIQYF. Here the CDR3 DNA reads TGCAGTGCTACCGGGAGTAGAGTCAAAAACATTCAGTACTTC.

This clonotype was counted between two and nine times. V usage is TRBV29-1 and J usage is TRBJ1-1, with a weak D call TRBD1 (5 bases). Germline CDR1 is SQVTM and CDR2 is ANQGSEA. The CDR3 runs to 12 residues. The V and J ends lost 7 bases and 2 bases respectively, with 11 bases between them. CDR3 residues: CSAYGGNTEAFF. DNA of the CDR3: TGCAGCGCGTACGGGGGAAACACTGAAGCTTTCTTT.

This clonotype was counted many times. The V call is TRBV2, the J call TRBJ2-7; 10 bases map to TRBD1. The V gene's germline CDR1 is SNHLY and CDR2 FYNNEI. There are 15 residues in the CDR3. V shed 3 bases, J shed 2 bases, and the junction held 4 bases outside the gene matches. CDR3 sequence: CASSDGQGGAYEQYF. Written as DNA, the CDR3 is TGTGCCAGCAGTGACGGACAGGGGGGGGCCTACGAGCAGTACTTC.

The chain recombines TRBV28 with TRBJ2-1; the D gene is possibly TRBD2 (6 bases). The CDR3 is 14 amino acids. The ends were cut back, 6 bases at V and 4 bases at J, with 13 bases in the middle. Germline loops: CDR1 MDHEN, CDR2 SYDVKM. The CDR3, as DNA: TGTGCCAGCAGACTAGCAGGCCATTACAATGAGCAGTTCTTC. This codes for CASRLAGHYNEQFF.

This clonotype showed up many times. The genes are TRBV6-5 and TRBJ1-4, with 7 bases aligning to TRBD1. CDR3 length: 17 amino acids. J gave up 4 bases and V 2 bases, and 10 bases lay outside the gene matches. Germline CDR1 is MNHEY and CDR2 is SVGAGI. Here the CDR3 DNA reads TGTGCCAGCAGTTACGGTAGCAGGGGGTATGGTAATGAAAAACTGTTTTTT. Translated: CASSYGSRGYGNEKLFF.

This clonotype has more than one count but fewer than ten. The chain carries TRBV20-1 and TRBJ2-7; 9 bases are shared with TRBD2. Germline loops: CDR1 DFQATT, CDR2 SNEGSKA (reference sequence). CDR3 length equals 14 residues. Unmatched junction bases numbered 12, after V lost 7 bases and J lost 5 bases. DNA for the CDR3: TGCAGTGTGGGACCGGGACTAGCTGTCCACGAGCAGTACTTC. This sequence encodes CSVGPGLAVHEQYF.

This clonotype was observed many times. The chain has TRBV15 and TRBJ1-1; a possible D gene is TRBD1 (5 bases). V was trimmed by 6 bases and J by 4 bases, leaving 9 bases between them. The CDR3 spans 12 residues. Germline V gene sequence: CDR1 LNHNV, CDR2 YYDKDF (reference sequence). The CDR3: CATSRGFTEAFF. As DNA, the CDR3 is TGTGCCACCAGTAGGGGCTTCACTGAAGCTTTCTTT.

The chain uses TRBV29-1 and TRBJ2-5, with TRBD2 identical over 13 bases. V lost 6 bases to trimming and J lost 3 bases; unmatched junction nucleotides: 10. CDR1 and CDR2 (germline): SQVTM, ANQGSEA. The CDR3 consists of 16 residues. As DNA, the CDR3 is TGCAGCGTCCTCGGGACTAGCGGGACCCAGGAAGAGACCCAGTACTTC. It translates to CSVLGTSGTQEETQYF.

This clonotype has just a few counts. V and J are TRBV27 and TRBJ2-7, with TRBD1 matching over 8 bases. This CDR3 contains 17 residues. The J segment lost 6 bases and the V segment lost 5 bases, leaving 18 bases of the junction unmatched. Looked up from germline, CDR1 is MNHEY and CDR2 is SMNVEV (reference sequence). DNA for the CDR3: TGTGCCAGCAGTCGCCCAACCGCAGGGGGCGCGGTCTCCGAGCAGTACTTC. Translation gives CASSRPTAGGAVSEQYF.

This clonotype came up many times. The V gene is TRBV28, the J gene TRBJ1-5, with D possibly matching TRBD1 (5 bases). Germline CDR1 reads MDHEN; CDR2 reads SYDVKM. Trimming shortened V by 6 bases and J by 0 bases, and 15 bases separated the two germline ends. The CDR3 spans 16 residues. The CDR3 DNA sequence: TGTGCCAGCAGGACGGGGGGAGTCTATAGCAATCAGCCCCAGCATTTT. The encoded protein is CASRTGGVYSNQPQHF.

This chain connects TRBV3-1 to TRBJ2-7; TRBD1 is a possible D gene (6 bases). Germline CDR1 reads LGHDT; CDR2 reads YNNKEL (reference sequence). The CDR3 is 15 residues long. Trimming cost V 0 bases and J 2 bases, with 11 bases left between them. DNA for the CDR3: TGTGCCAGCAGCCAAGACTTGGGACAAACCTACGAGCAGTACTTC. Translation gives CASSQDLGQTYEQYF.

This clonotype came up many times. The chain couples TRBV10-1 to TRBJ2-5, with D possibly called TRBD1 or TRBD2 (5 bases each). Germline CDR1 WNHNN, CDR2 SYGVQD (reference sequence). The CDR3 spans 13 residues. The V end lost 3 bases, the J end lost 4 bases, and 9 bases lay between the germline ends. The DNA of the CDR3 is TGCGCCAGCAGTGACGAGGGGACAGAGACCCAGTACTTC. Translating gives CASSDEGTETQYF.

Concerning this clonotype: A read error is likely here: a far larger clone is one base away. This chain links TRBV12-3 or TRBV12-4 with TRBJ2-7; D is unresolved. The CDR3 contains 14 residues. Trimming pared 3 bases from V and 4 bases from J, leaving 13 bases between. CDR3 amino acids: CASSFEAGLYEQYF. The CDR3 region has the DNA TGTGCCAGCAGTTTTGAGGCAGGATTATACGAGCAGTACTTC.

The gene calls are TRBV7-6 and TRBJ2-3; the D gene is possibly TRBD1 (5 bases). This CDR3 comprises 14 residues. Trimming shortened V by 5 bases and J by 0 bases, and 9 bases separated the two germline ends. Germline CDR1 reads SGHVS; CDR2 reads FNYEAQ. This CDR3 is CASSQGASTDTQYF. CDR3 nucleotides: TGTGCCAGCAGCCAAGGGGCTAGCACAGATACGCAGTATTTT.

In its sample, this clonotype was seen a few times. This chain joins TRBV4-1 and TRBJ2-7; 8 bases fit TRBD2. The CDR3 has 17 residues. With V trimmed by 2 bases and J by 0 bases, 9 bases remained unmatched. Per germline, CDR1 MGHRA and CDR2 YSYEKL. CDR3 in DNA: TGCGCCAGCAGCCAAATCGGCAGCGGGAGACGCTCCTACGAGCAGTACTTC. Amino acid sequence: CASSQIGSGRRSYEQYF.

The chain employs TRBV29-1 and TRBJ1-1; TRBD1 is a possible D gene (6 bases). V was cut by 4 bases and J by 0 bases, with 9 bases left in between. This CDR3 has 13 residues. The germline CDR1 and CDR2 sequences are SQVTM and ANQGSEA. The CDR3 region has the DNA TGCAGCGTTGCTACAGGGATGAACACTGAAGCTTTCTTT. It is translated as CSVATGMNTEAFF.